This TCR beta chain derives from a study of radiation and T cells in renal cell carcinoma. Findings and caveats of the study: Irradiated tumors held more dominant CDR3 motifs than control tumors. Top 100 clonotypes averaged around 50% in irradiated versus roughly 43% in nephrectomy-only tumors.

This sample's treatment: 15 Gy SBRT to primary tumor, nephrectomy 4 weeks later. Nephrectomy followed 15 Gy stereotactic body radiation by 4 weeks. As regards this clone: Its specificity is unknown.

Clones were read by immunoSEQ multiplex PCR, and TCRdb kept only the in-frame ones, dropping some. Among 4,000 to 6,500 clones listed, about 60% were seen once. The sample here was tumor tissue, taken from a patient whose treatment included radiotherapy and nephrectomy. The TCR originated in a man aged 55 to 70 with renal cell carcinoma.

The DNA for the CDR3 is TGCGCCAGCAGCCAAGGTCCGGGACAGGGCACCTACGAGCAGTACTTC. As protein: CASSQGPGQGTYEQYF. V is TRBV4-1 and J is TRBJ2-5; TRBD1 matches at 9 bases. Near its end, the DNA agrees better with TRBJ2-7, so the J call may be wrong. Germline loops: CDR1 MGHRA, CDR2 YSYEKL. The CDR3 runs to 16 residues.